Presented here are 14 T cell receptor beta chains from one specimen sequenced in a study of cytomegalovirus exposure and HLA in healthy donors. A multiplex PCR was run with 60 Vbeta primers and 13 Jbeta primers. Repertoires were generated with immunoSEQ multiplex PCR, while TCRdb's copy carries only in-frame clones and drops some. Of approximately 260,000 clones in the sample, 85% to 95% were seen once. The specimen was PBMCs. The receptors originated from a girl aged 2-9 years in good health and CMV-seronegative.

The genes are TRBV29-1 and TRBJ2-2; TRBD2 agrees at 8 bases. V dropped 3 bases and J dropped 2; count of bases not matched to a gene: 2. CDR1 is SQVTM and CDR2 is ANQGSEA in the germline V gene. The CDR3 runs to 14 residues. The CDR3 loop is CSVDGGGNTGELFF. The CDR3 nucleotides are TGCAGCGTTGACGGGGGGGGAAACACCGGGGAGCTGTTTTTT.

J is TRBJ2-5 and V is TRBV7-2; the D is unclear. Matching the DNA end better, TRBJ2-7 makes the J call doubtful. Germline CDR1 SGHTA, CDR2 FQGNSA. The CDR3 runs to 13 residues. CDR3 protein: CASSFDISYEQYF. DNA of the CDR3: TGTGCCAGCAGCTTTGACATTTCCTACGAGCAGTACTTC.

DNA of the CDR3: TGTGCCAGCAGTTTCCAAACCGGACAGCGAACGGTCAATAGCAATCAGCCCCAGCATTTT. Translated: CASSFQTGQRTVNSNQPQHF. The rearrangement joins TRBV27 to TRBJ1-5, with a possible D match to TRBD1 (6 bases). Germline V lookup: CDR1 MNHEY, CDR2 SMNVEV (reference sequence). CDR3 length: 20 residues. Between the trimmed V and J ends, which lost 3 bases and 0 bases, there was a span of 24 bases.

The chain employs TRBV6-5 and TRBJ1-4; D ambiguous. Trimming left V 0 bases short and J 7 bases short, with 15 bases between. From germline, CDR1 is MNHEY and CDR2 SVGAGI. The length of the CDR3 is 16 residues. The CDR3: CASSYSARGWGEKLFF. The CDR3 coding sequence is TGTGCCAGCAGTTACTCGGCCCGGGGATGGGGTGAAAAACTGTTTTTT.

V usage is TRBV5-4 and J usage is TRBJ2-1, with D possibly being TRBD2 (6 bases). The CDR3 has 15 residues. V was trimmed by 0 bases and J by 6 bases, leaving 13 bases between them. CDR1 and CDR2 from the germline V gene are SGHNT and YYREEE (reference sequence). As DNA, the CDR3 is TGTGCCAGCAGCTTGGCGGCGGGAACGCGCAATGAGCAGTTCTTC. Amino acids: CASSLAAGTRNEQFF. Filled out from reference TRBV5-4 and TRBJ2-1, the complete variable domain reads ETGVTQSPTHLIKTRGQQVTLRCSSQSGHNTVSWYQQALGQGPQFIFQYYREEENGRGNFPPRFSGLQFPNYSSELNVNALELDDSALYLCASSLAAGTRNEQFFGPGTRLTVL.

This chain links TRBV29-1 with TRBJ1-2, with TRBD1 matching 9 bases. This CDR3 region has 14 residues. V shed 3 bases, J shed 4 bases, and the junction held 6 bases outside the gene matches. Germline values: CDR1 SQVTM, CDR2 ANQGSEA. This CDR3 reads CSVDQGQGGYGYTF. CDR3 bases: TGCAGCGTTGATCAGGGACAGGGAGGCTATGGCTACACCTTC.

V gene TRBV28 combines with J gene TRBJ2-3, with TRBD1 matching 9 bases. V lost 6 bases, J lost 3 bases, and 4 bases stayed unmatched. From germline, CDR1 is MDHEN and CDR2 SYDVKM. This CDR3 comprises 14 residues. The CDR3 DNA reads TGTGCCAGCAGGCCGGGACAGGGAACAGATACGCAGTATTTT. Protein: CASRPGQGTDTQYF.

The rearrangement uses TRBV5-1 and TRBJ1-2; weak D call: TRBD1 (5 bases). V lost 0 bases and J 4 bases, leaving 10 bases between the germline ends. CDR3 length: 14 residues. Germline CDR1 and CDR2: SGHRS and YFSETQ. The CDR3 DNA follows: TGCGCCAGCAGCTTGGTCCAGGGTGGCTATGGCTACACCTTC. It specifies CASSLVQGGYGYTF.

The V and J genes are TRBV19 and TRBJ2-7; TRBD1 aligns across 9 bases. This CDR3 region has 16 residues. V gave up 3 bases and J gave up 4 bases; unmatched junction bases: 10. Germline lookup yields CDR1 LNHDA and CDR2 SQIVND (reference sequence). The CDR3 DNA sequence: TGTGCCAGTAGTATGGAACGCCGGACAGGGGCATACGAGCAGTACTTC. Translating it yields CASSMERRTGAYEQYF. Drawing the rest from reference TRBV19 and TRBJ2-7, the complete variable domain is DGGITQSPKYLFRKEGQNVTLSCEQNLNHDAMYWYRQDPGQGLRLIYYSQIVNDFQKGDIAEGYSVSREKKESFPLTVTSAQKNPTAFYLCASSMERRTGAYEQYFGPGTRLTVT.

There are a few counts of this clone. Sequence at one end of the junction differs from germline and may be a read error. The rearrangement uses TRBV7-7 and TRBJ2-1, with a tentative D call TRBD2 (5 bases). Germline V gene sequence: CDR1 SSHAT, CDR2 FNYEAQ (reference sequence). This CDR3 comprises 15 residues. The CDR3 protein is CASSPGVSSYNEQFF. In DNA form, the CDR3 reads TGTGCTAGCAGCCCCGGGGTATCCTCCTACAATGAGCAGTTCTTC.

The rearrangement uses TRBV18 and TRBJ1-1; tentatively, D is TRBD1 (5 bases). CDR3 length: 15 amino acids. V shed 0 bases and J shed 3 bases, with 11 bases lying between them. Germline loops: CDR1 KGHSH, CDR2 LQKENI. CDR3 sequence (DNA): TGTGCCAGCTCACCACCAAGCAGGGCGGACACTGAAGCTTTCTTT. Its translation: CASSPPSRADTEAFF.

Details on this clone: One junction end does not reproduce the germline sequence, and a read error may be involved. The gene calls are TRBV7-7 and TRBJ1-1; D uncertain. This CDR3 has 13 amino acids. The V gene's germline CDR1 is SSHAT and CDR2 FNYEAQ (reference sequence). The CDR3 is CASSTNVATEAFF. The CDR3, as DNA: TGTGCTAGCAGCACAAATGTGGCCACTGAAGCTTTCTTT. The variable domain in full, with the rest retrieved from reference TRBV7-7 and TRBJ1-1, is GAGVSQSPRYKVTKRGQDVTLRCDPISSHATLYWYQQALGQGPEFLTYFNYEAQPDKSGLPSDRFSAERPEGSISTLTIQRTEQRDSAMYRCASSTNVATEAFFGQGTRLTVV.

V gene TRBV29-1 combines with J gene TRBJ2-1, with D maybe TRBD2 (6 bases). The CDR3 sequence is 13 residues long. Germline V gene sequence: CDR1 SQVTM, CDR2 ANQGSEA. CDR3 DNA sequence: TGCACAACGGCGGGAAGCTCCTACAATGAGCAGTTCTTC. It yields the protein CTTAGSSYNEQFF.

The CDR3 sequence is CASSLGLNTEAFF. The CDR3 DNA reads TGTGCCAGCAGTTTGGGACTAAACACTGAAGCTTTCTTT. The chain employs TRBV28 and TRBJ1-1; TRBD1 is a possible D gene (5 bases). This CDR3 has 13 residues. With 3 bases removed from V and 2 bases from J, the gap between germline ends came to 7 bases. Germline values: CDR1 MDHEN, CDR2 SYDVKM.